Detailed here is one T cell receptor (beta chain). TCR-alpha and TCR-beta chains were sequenced unpaired. Data came from immunoSEQ multiplex PCR; TCRdb stores just in-frame clones and leaves some out. The data contain some 90,000 clones, roughly 90% of them singletons. The CDR3 extends over 13 amino acids. Germline V gene data show CDR1 as LNHDA and CDR2 as SQIVND (reference sequence). Trimming took off 5 bases at V and 10 bases at J, with 14 bases between the two ends. The sample belongs to a study of T cells in tuberculosis. Study background: Sequenced TCRs come from CD1B-GMM tetramer-binding T cells. Study results and caveats: The stringent gate may have excluded weak CD1B-GMM tetramer binders.

Thawed, overnight-rested PBMC were stained with GMM-loaded CD1B tetramer, viability dye and anti-CD3, then sorted. The CD1B tetramers carried C32 glucose monomycolate purified from Rhodococcus equi. Tetramer-negative cells, around 100,000 per donor, were also sorted. This TCR was recovered from an adult woman with latent tuberculosis. Specimen: CD1b-GMM tetramer-negative cells sorted from PBMCs. This chain uses TRBV19 with TRBJ1-4; possibly TRBD1 for D (5 bases). The CDR3 bases are TGTGCCAGTAGTCTTCAGGACAAGCGAAAACTGTTTTTT. This gives the protein CASSLQDKRKLFF.